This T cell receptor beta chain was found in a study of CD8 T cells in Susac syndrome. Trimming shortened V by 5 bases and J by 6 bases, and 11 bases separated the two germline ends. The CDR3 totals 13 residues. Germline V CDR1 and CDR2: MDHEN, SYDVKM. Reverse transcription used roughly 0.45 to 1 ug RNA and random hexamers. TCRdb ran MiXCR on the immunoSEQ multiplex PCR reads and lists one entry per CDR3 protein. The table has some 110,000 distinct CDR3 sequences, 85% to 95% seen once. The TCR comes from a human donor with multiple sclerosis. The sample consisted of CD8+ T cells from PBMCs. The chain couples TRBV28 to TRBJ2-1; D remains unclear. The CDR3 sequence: CASSPRLANEQFF. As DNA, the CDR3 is TGTGCCAGCAGTCCCCGCCTGGCCAATGAGCAGTTCTTC. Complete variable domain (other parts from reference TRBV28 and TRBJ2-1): DVKVTQSSRYLVKRTGEKVFLECVQDMDHENMFWYRQDPGLGLRLIYFSYDVKMKEKGDIPEGYSVSREKKERFSLILESASTNQTSMYLCASSPRLANEQFFGPGTRLTVL.